Sequencing of this T cell receptor (beta chain) was carried out in a study of CD8 T cells in ankylosing spondylitis. This clonotype was detected ten times or more. Its antigen remains unidentified. Study-wide results and limits: It appeared that ankylosing spondylitis blood was characterized by a TCR beta motif of about 8 highly homologous variants. There was reportedly significant enrichment of clones that were disease-linked in matched ankylosing spondylitis synovial fluid.

Quantitative 5'-RACE with molecular barcodes produced the TCR beta libraries. TCRdb recomputed calls from the 5' RACE reads with MiXCR, one row per CDR3 protein. The table lists some 200,000 distinct CDR3 sequences, about 20% of them singletons, with approximately 4% in the top ten. Germline V lookup: CDR1 ENHRY, CDR2 SYGVKD. Trimming pared 4 bases from V and 4 bases from J, leaving 8 bases between. The CDR3 runs to 12 residues. The origin of this receptor is a male donor aged 5 to 29 with ankylosing spondylitis or in good health (not recorded which). The chain employs TRBV10-3 and TRBJ2-7; D perhaps matches TRBD2 (5 bases). Material: blood, either unsorted or a sorted T cell fraction (not recorded which). CDR3 sequence reads: CAISGGGYEQYV. The CDR3 nucleotides are TGTGCCATCAGTGGAGGAGGATACGAGCAGTACGTC.